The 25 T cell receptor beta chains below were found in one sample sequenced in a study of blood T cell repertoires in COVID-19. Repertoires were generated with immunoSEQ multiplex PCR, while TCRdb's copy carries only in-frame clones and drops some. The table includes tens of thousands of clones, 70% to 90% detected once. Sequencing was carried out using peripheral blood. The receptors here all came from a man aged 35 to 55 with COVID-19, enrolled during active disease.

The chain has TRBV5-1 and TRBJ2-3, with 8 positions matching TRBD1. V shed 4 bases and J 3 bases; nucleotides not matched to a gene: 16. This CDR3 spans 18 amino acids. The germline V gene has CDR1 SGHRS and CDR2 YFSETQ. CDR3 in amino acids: CASSTGQGGGVMTDTQYF. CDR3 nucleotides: TGCGCCAGCAGCACCGGACAGGGCGGTGGTGTAATGACAGATACGCAGTATTTT.

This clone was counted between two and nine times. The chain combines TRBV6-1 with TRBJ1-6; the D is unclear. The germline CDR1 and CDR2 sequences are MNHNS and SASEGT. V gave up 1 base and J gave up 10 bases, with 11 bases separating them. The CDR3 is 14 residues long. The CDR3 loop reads CASSEVSVNSPLHF. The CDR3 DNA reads TGTGCCAGCAGTGAAGTTTCGGTTAACTCACCCCTCCACTTT.

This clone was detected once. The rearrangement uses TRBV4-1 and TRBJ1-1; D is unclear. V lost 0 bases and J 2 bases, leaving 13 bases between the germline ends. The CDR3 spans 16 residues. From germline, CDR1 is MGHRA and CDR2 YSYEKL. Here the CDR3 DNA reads TGCGCCAGCAGCCAAGAGGGGAGCAAATCAAACACTGAAGCTTTCTTT. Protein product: CASSQEGSKSNTEAFF.

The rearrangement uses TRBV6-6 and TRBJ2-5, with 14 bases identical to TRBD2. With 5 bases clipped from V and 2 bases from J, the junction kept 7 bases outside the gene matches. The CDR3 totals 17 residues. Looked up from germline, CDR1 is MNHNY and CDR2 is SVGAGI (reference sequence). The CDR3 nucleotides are TGTGCCAGCAGTCGTGGGACTAGCGGGGGACTACAAGAGACCCAGTACTTC. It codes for CASSRGTSGGLQETQYF.

The CDR3 DNA is TGTGCCAGCAGAAGTGCAGATGAAAAACTGTTTTTT. It is translated as CASRSADEKLFF. The rearrangement uses TRBV7-9 and TRBJ1-4; D not resolved. The CDR3 spans 12 residues. Trimming left V 6 bases short and J 6 bases short, with 8 bases between. CDR1 SEHNR and CDR2 FQNEAQ come from the germline V gene (reference sequence).

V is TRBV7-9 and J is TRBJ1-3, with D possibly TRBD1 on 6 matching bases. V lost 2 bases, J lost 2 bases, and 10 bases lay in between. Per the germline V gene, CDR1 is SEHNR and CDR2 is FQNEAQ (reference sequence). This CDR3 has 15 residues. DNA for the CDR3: TGTGCCAGCAGCTTAACAGCAGGGGCTGGAAACACCATATATTTT. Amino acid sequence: CASSLTAGAGNTIYF.

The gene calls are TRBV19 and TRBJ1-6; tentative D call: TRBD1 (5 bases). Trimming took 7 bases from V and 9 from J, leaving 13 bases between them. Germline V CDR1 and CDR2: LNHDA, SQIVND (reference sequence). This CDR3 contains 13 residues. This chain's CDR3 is CASKQVSGSPLHF. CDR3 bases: TGTGCCAGTAAACAGGTATCGGGTTCACCCCTCCACTTT.

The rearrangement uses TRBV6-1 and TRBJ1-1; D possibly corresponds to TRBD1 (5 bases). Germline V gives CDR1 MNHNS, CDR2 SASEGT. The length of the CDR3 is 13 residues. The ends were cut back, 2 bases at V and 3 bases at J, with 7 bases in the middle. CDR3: CASSEWGDTEAFF. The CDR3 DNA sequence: TGTGCCAGCAGTGAATGGGGGGACACTGAAGCTTTCTTT.

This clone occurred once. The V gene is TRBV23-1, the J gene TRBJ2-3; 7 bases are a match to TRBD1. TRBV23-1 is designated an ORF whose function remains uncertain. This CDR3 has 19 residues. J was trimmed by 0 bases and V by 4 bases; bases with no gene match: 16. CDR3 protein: CASSRREIQTGSSTDTQYF. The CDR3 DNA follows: TGCGCCAGCAGTCGACGCGAGATACAGACAGGGAGCAGCACAGATACGCAGTATTTT.

As DNA, the CDR3 is TGTGCCATCAGGCGGGACGGGAACACTGAAGCTTTCTTT. Translated: CAIRRDGNTEAFF. The chain employs TRBV10-3 and TRBJ1-1; maybe TRBD1 (5 bases). Germline values: CDR1 ENHRY, CDR2 SYGVKD. V shed 6 bases and J shed 1 base, with 9 bases lying between them. The CDR3 runs to 13 residues.

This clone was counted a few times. The CDR3 protein is CATAGTVSPLHF. CDR3 nucleotides: TGTGCCACCGCCGGGACAGTCTCACCCCTCCACTTT. This chain links TRBV7-9 with TRBJ1-6; 7 bases are shared with TRBD1. This CDR3 has 12 residues. Germline V gene data show CDR1 as SEHNR and CDR2 as FQNEAQ (reference sequence). V was clipped by 10 bases and J by 10 bases; unmatched bases: 7.

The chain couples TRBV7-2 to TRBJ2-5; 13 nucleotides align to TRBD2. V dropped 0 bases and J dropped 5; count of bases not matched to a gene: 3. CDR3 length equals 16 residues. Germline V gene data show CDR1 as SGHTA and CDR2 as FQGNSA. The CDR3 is CASSLATSGGAETQYF. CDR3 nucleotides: TGTGCCAGCAGCTTAGCTACTAGCGGGGGGGCCGAGACCCAGTACTTC.

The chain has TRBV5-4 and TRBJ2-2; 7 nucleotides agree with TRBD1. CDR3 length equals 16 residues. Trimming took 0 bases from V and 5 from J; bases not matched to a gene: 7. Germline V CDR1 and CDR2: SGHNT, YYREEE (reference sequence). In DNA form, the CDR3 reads TGTGCCAGCAGCTTGGGTCAGGGGGTTGGGACCGGGGAGCTGTTTTTT. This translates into CASSLGQGVGTGELFF.

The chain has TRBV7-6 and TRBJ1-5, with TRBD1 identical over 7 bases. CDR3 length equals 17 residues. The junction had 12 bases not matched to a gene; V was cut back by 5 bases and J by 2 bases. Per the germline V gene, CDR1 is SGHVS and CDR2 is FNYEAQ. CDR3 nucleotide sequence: TGTGCCAGCAGCCAGTCTCCTTTCGACAGGGGCAATCAGCCCCAGCATTTT. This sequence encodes CASSQSPFDRGNQPQHF.

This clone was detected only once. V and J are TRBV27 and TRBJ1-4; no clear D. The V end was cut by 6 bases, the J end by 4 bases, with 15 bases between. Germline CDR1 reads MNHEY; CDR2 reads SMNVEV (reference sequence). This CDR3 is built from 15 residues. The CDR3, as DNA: TGTGCCAGCAGACCATACGACCGGGATAATGAAAAACTGTTTTTT. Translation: CASRPYDRDNEKLFF.

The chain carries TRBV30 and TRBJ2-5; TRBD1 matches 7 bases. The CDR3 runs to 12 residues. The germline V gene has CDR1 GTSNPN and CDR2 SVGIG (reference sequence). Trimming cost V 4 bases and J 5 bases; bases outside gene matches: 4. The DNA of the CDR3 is TGTGCCTGGATTGGCAGGGGGGAGACCCAGTACTTC. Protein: CAWIGRGETQYF.

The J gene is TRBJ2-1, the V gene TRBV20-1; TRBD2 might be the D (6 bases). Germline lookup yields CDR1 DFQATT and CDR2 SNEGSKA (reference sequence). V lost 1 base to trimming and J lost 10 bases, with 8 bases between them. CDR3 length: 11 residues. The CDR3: CSARGAGEQFF. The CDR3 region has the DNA TGCAGTGCTAGAGGCGCGGGGGAGCAGTTCTTC.

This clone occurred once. The DNA for the CDR3 is TGTGCCAGCAGCTTGGCAAGACAGGGTCAAGAGACCCAGTACTTC. Its protein is CASSLARQGQETQYF. V usage is TRBV5-4 and J usage is TRBJ2-5; 7 bases are shared with TRBD1. There are 15 residues in the CDR3. Unmatched junction bases numbered 4, after V lost 0 bases and J lost 2 bases. Germline lookup yields CDR1 SGHNT and CDR2 YYREEE (reference sequence).

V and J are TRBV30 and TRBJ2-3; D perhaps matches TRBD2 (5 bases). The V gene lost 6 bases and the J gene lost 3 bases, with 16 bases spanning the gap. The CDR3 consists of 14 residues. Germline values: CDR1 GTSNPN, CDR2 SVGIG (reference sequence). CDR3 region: CACNDRAGTDTQYF. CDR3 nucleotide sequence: TGTGCCTGCAACGACCGCGCGGGTACAGATACGCAGTATTTT.

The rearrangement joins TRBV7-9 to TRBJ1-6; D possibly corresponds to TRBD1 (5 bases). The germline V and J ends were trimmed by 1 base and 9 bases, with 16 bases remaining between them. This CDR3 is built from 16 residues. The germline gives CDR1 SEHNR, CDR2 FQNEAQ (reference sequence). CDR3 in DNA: TGTGCCAGCAGCTTAGGGGCAGCGGGGCCATCTTCACCCCTCCACTTT. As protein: CASSLGAAGPSSPLHF.

CDR3 sequence: CASNNRQGNVGYTF. CDR3 DNA sequence: TGTGCCAGCAATAACCGACAGGGGAATGTCGGCTACACCTTC. The rearrangement links TRBV2 to TRBJ1-2; 8 bases fit TRBD1. With V trimmed by 7 bases and J by 8 bases, 12 bases remained unmatched. The CDR3 is made up of 14 amino acids. CDR1 SNHLY and CDR2 FYNNEI come from the germline V gene.

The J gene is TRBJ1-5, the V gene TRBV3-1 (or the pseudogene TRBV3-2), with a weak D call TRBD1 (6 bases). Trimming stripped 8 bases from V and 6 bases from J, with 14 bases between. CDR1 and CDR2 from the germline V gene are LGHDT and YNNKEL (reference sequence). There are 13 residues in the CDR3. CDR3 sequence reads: CASWGGLGQPQHF. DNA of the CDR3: TGTGCCAGCTGGGGGGGGCTCGGTCAGCCCCAGCATTTT.

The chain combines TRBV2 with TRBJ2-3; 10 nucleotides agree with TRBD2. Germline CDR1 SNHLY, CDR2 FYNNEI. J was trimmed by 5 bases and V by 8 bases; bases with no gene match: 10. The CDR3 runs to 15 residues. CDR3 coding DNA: TGTGCCAGCGGGGCTTTAGCGGGGGGTCAAGATACGCAGTATTTT. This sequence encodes CASGALAGGQDTQYF.

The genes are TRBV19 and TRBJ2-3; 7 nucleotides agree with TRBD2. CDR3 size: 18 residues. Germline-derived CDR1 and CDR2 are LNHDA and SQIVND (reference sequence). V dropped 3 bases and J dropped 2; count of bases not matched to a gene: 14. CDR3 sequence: CASSISGRGGSNTDTQYF. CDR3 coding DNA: TGTGCCAGTAGTATCTCCGGGCGCGGGGGTTCTAACACAGATACGCAGTATTTT.

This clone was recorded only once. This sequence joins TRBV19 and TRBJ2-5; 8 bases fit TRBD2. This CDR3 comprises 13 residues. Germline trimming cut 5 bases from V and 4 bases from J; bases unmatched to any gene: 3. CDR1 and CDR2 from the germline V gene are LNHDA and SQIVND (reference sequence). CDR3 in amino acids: CASSSSGGETQYF. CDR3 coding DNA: TGTGCCAGTAGTTCAAGCGGGGGAGAGACCCAGTACTTC.